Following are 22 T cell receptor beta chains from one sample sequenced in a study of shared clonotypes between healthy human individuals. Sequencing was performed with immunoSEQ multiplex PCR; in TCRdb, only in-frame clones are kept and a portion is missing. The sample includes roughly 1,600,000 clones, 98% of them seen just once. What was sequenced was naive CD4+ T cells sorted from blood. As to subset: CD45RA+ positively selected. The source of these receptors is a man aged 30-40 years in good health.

The DNA for the CDR3 is TGTGCCAGCAGTTACGAGGTCTACGAGCAGTACTTC. It encodes CASSYEVYEQYF. This chain joins TRBV6-6 and TRBJ2-7; D is unclear. Germline CDR1 reads MNHNY; CDR2 reads SVGAGI (reference sequence). The CDR3 runs to 12 residues. Trimming pared 2 bases from V and 3 bases from J, leaving 5 bases between.

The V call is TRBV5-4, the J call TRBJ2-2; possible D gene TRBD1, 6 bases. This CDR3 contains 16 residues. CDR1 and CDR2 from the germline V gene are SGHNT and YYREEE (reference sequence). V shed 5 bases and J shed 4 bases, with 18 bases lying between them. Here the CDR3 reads CASSRGTLDSTGELFF. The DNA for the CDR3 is TGTGCCAGCAGTAGGGGGACCCTGGATAGCACCGGGGAGCTGTTTTTT. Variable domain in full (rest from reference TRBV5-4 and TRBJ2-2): ETGVTQSPTHLIKTRGQQVTLRCSSQSGHNTVSWYQQALGQGPQFIFQYYREEENGRGNFPPRFSGLQFPNYSSELNVNALELDDSALYLCASSRGTLDSTGELFFGEGSRLTVL.

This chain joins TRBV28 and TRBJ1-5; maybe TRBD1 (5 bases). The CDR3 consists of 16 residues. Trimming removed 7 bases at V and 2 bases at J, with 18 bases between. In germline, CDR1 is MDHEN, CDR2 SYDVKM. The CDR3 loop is CASIPGASWGNQPQHF. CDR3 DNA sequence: TGTGCCAGCATTCCCGGGGCATCGTGGGGCAATCAGCCCCAGCATTTT.

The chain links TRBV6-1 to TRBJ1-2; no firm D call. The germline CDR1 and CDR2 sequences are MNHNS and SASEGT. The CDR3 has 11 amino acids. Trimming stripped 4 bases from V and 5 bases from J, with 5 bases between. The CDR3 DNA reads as TGTGCCAGCAGTGCCAGATATGGCTACACCTTC. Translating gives CASSARYGYTF.

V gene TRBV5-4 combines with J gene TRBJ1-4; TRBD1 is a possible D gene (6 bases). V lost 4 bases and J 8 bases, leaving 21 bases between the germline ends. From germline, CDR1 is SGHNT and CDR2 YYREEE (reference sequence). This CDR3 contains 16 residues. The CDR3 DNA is TGTGCCAGCAGCCTTTGGACAGCCTCCAAGTCGGAAAAACTGTTTTTT. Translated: CASSLWTASKSEKLFF.

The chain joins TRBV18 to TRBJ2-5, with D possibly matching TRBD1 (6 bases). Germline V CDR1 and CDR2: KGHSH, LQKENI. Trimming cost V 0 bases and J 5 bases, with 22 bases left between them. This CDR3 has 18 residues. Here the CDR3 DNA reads TGTGCCAGCTCACCACCGTCCCTAAGGACAGCCGAGGGGGAGACCCAGTACTTC. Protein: CASSPPSLRTAEGETQYF. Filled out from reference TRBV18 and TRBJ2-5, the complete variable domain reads NAGVMQNPRHLVRRRGQEARLRCSPMKGHSHVYWYRQLPEEGLKFMVYLQKENIIDESGMPKERFSAEFPKEGPSILRIQQVVRGDSAAYFCASSPPSLRTAEGETQYFGPGTRLLVL.

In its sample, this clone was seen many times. CDR3 loop: CASSLIDRTGELFF. CDR3 nucleotide sequence: TGTGCCAGCAGCTTAATTGATAGAACCGGGGAGCTGTTTTTT. The chain links TRBV11-2 to TRBJ2-2, with D unresolved. The CDR3 length is 14 residues. Trimming stripped 2 bases from V and 5 bases from J, with 9 bases between. Germline V gene data show CDR1 as SGHAT and CDR2 as FQNNGV.

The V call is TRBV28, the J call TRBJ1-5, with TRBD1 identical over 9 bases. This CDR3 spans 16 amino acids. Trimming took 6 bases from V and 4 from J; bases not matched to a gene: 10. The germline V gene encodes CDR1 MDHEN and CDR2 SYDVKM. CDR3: CASSSHTGTGNQPQHF. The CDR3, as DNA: TGTGCCAGCAGCTCACACACCGGGACAGGGAATCAGCCCCAGCATTTT.

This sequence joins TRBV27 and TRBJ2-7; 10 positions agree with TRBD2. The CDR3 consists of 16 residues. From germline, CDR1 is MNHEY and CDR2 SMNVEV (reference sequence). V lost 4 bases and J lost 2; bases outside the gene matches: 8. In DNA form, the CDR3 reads TGTGCCAGCAGTTCCGGACTAGCGGAGAGGACCTACGAGCAGTACTTC. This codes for CASSSGLAERTYEQYF.

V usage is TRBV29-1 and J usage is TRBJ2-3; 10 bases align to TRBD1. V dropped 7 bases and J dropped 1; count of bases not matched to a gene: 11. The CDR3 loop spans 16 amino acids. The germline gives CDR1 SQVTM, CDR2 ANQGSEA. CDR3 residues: CSAGTGDRGGTDTQYF. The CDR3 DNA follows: TGCAGCGCCGGGACAGGGGACCGGGGTGGCACAGATACGCAGTATTTT.

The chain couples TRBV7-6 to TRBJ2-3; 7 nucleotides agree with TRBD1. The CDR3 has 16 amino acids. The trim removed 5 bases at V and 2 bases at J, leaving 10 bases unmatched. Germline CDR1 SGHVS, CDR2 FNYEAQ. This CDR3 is CASSRVTGANTDTQYF. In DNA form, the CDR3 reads TGTGCCAGCAGCCGCGTTACAGGGGCAAACACAGATACGCAGTATTTT.

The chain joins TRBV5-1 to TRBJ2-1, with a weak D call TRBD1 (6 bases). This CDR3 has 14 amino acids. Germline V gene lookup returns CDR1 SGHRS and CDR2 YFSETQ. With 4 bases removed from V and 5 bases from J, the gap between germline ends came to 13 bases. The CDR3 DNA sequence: TGCGCCAGCAGCCCAGTTAAGGGGGACAATGAGCAGTTCTTC. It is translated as CASSPVKGDNEQFF.

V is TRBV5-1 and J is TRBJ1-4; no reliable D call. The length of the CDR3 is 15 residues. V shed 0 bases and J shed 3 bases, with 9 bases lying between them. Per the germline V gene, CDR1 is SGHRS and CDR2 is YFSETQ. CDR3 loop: CASSLVGPPNEKLFF. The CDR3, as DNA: TGCGCCAGCAGCTTGGTGGGTCCCCCTAATGAAAAACTGTTTTTT.

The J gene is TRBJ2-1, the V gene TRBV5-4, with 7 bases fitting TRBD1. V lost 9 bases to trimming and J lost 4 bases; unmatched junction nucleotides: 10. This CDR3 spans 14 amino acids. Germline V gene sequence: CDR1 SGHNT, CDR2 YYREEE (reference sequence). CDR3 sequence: CATVQGQDYNEQFF. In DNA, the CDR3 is TGTGCCACCGTACAGGGGCAGGATTACAATGAGCAGTTCTTC. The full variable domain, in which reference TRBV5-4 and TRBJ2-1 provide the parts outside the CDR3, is ETGVTQSPTHLIKTRGQQVTLRCSSQSGHNTVSWYQQALGQGPQFIFQYYREEENGRGNFPPRFSGLQFPNYSSELNVNALELDDSALYLCATVQGQDYNEQFFGPGTRLTVL.

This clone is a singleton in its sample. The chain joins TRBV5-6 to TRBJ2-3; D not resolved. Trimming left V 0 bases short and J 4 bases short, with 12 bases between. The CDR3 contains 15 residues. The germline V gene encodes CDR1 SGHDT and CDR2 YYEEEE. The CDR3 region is CASSLAYRGADTQYF. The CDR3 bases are TGTGCCAGCAGCTTGGCCTATCGAGGCGCAGATACGCAGTATTTT.

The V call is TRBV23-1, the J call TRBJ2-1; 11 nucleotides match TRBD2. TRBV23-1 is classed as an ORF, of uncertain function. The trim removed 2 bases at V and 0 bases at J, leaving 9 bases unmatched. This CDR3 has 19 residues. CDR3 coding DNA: TGCGCCAGCAGTCAAATTCCGGGACTAGCGGCCTCCTCCTACAATGAGCAGTTCTTC. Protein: CASSQIPGLAASSYNEQFF.

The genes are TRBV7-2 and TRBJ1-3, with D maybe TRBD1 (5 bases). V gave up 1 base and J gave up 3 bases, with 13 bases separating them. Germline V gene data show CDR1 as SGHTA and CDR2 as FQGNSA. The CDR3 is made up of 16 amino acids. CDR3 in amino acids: CASSLVRSGGGNTIYF. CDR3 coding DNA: TGTGCCAGCAGCTTAGTCCGCAGCGGGGGTGGAAACACCATATATTTT.

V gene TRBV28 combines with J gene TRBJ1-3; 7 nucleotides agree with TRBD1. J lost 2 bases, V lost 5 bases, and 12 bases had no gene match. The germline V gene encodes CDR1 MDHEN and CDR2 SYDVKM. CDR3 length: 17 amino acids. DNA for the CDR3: TGTGCCAGCAGTGTCCAGACAGGGCACGGTACTGGAAACACCATATATTTT. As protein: CASSVQTGHGTGNTIYF.

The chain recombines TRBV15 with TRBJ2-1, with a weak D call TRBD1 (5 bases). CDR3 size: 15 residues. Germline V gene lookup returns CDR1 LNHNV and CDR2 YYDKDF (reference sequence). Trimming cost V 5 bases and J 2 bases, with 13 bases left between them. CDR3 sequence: CATSPRGQTYNEQFF. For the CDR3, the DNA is TGTGCCACCAGCCCAAGAGGACAAACCTACAATGAGCAGTTCTTC.

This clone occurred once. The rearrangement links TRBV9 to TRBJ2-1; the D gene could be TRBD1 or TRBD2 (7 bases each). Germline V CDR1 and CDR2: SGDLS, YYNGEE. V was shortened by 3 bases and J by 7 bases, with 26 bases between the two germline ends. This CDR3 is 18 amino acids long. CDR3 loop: CASSARGDILAFGNEQFF. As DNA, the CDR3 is TGTGCCAGCAGCGCCAGGGGGGACATACTAGCGTTCGGGAATGAGCAGTTCTTC.

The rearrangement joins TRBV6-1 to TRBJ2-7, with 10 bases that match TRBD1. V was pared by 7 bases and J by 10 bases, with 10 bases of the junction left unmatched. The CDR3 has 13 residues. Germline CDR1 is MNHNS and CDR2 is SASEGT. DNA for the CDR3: TGTGCCAGCAAACGACAGGGGGCTTTTCGTCAGTACTTC. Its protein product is CASKRQGAFRQYF.

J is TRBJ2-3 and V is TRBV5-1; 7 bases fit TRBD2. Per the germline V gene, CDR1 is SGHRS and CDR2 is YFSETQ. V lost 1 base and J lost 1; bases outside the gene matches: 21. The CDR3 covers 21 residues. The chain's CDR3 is CASSLSLFGGVSPRGTDTQYF. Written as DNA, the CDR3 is TGCGCCAGCAGCTTGTCACTTTTTGGGGGGGTTTCGCCGAGGGGCACAGATACGCAGTATTTT.